The sequence of this T cell receptor (beta chain) was determined in a study of blood T cell repertoires in COVID-19. Study-wide context: Italy, Spain and the United States were the sources of the convalescent and acute COVID-19 samples. Sources were T cells, B-cell-depleted T cells, or PBMCs; the material itself was cDNA or gDNA.

Germline V CDR1 and CDR2: LNHDA, SQIVND (reference sequence). The V gene end was trimmed by 1 base and the J gene end by 5 bases; junction bases not matched to a gene: 5. The CDR3 is 15 amino acids. Original methodology: Scientists estimated how many nucleated cells there were by amplifying reference gene primers. Method: immunoSEQ multiplex PCR; TCRdb's copy keeps in-frame clones and lacks some. Clone size and the V and J calls come from that table; the DNA yielded D and trimming. Of 180,000 or so clones listed, approximately 85% are singletons. Cohorts were based on clinical histories the participants reported.

Sequenced sample: PBMCs or T cells enriched from blood (not recorded which). The V call is TRBV19, the J call TRBJ1-5; 7 bases agree with TRBD1. The clonotype originates from a man between 35 and 55 years old who had recovered from COVID-19. The CDR3 spells CASSIGRGRDQPQHF. Here the CDR3 DNA reads TGTGCCAGTAGTATAGGGAGGGGGCGCGATCAGCCCCAGCATTTT.